This T cell receptor (beta chain) comes out of a study of blood T cell repertoires in COVID-19. Study at large: Samples taken during acute and convalescent COVID-19 were collected in the United States, Italy and Spain.

Profiled with immunoSEQ multiplex PCR; TCRdb holds only in-frame clones, not every one. The sample lists roughly 280,000 clones, over 75% seen once, with around 10% in the top ten. This CDR3 contains 14 residues. V was trimmed by 2 bases and J by 2 bases, leaving 10 bases between them. Germline V gene lookup returns CDR1 SGHNT and CDR2 YYREEE (reference sequence). This clonotype originated in a woman in her seventies with acute or convalescent COVID-19. The sample comprised peripheral blood. The V call is TRBV5-4, the J call TRBJ1-1, with D possibly TRBD1 on 5 matching bases. The chain's CDR3 is CASSLTGVNTEAFF. The CDR3 DNA is TGTGCCAGCAGCTTAACAGGAGTTAACACTGAAGCTTTCTTT.